The rows below give T cell receptor beta chains drawn from one sample of a study of coeliac disease. The table came from immunoSEQ multiplex PCR; TCRdb's copy has only in-frame clones and leaves some out. Among 6,000 to 8,000 clones listed, about 73% were seen once. Material: lamina propria lymphocytes from the gut. The source is a man aged 25-45 years with celiac disease. The CDR3 runs from the conserved cysteine through the conserved F or W.

>TRBV7-9|TRBJ2-1
CASSLYTGGNEQFF
>TRBV9|TRBJ2-5
CASSVGGVAQETQYF
>TRBV6-1|TRBJ1-4
CASSEASGVEKLFF
>TRBV9|TRBJ2-7
CASSVDANSYEQYF
>TRBV6-7|TRBJ2-7
CASRPRSRASGPTYEQYF
>TRBV6-6|TRBJ1-6
CASRHPRVGGPLHF
>TRBV19|TRBJ2-1
CASSLTSGSLNEQFF
>TRBV25-1|TRBJ1-3
CASSEGETYGNTIYF
>TRBV2|TRBJ1-5
CASKEAAHSYSNQPQHF
>TRBV7-9|TRBJ2-4
CASSKDRGLNIQYF
>TRBV7-5|TRBJ2-1
CARSSIQTTGPPYNEQFF
>TRBV7-2|TRBJ2-2
CASRRTGGDGELFF
>TRBV2|TRBJ2-3
CASRVQGVTDTQYF
>TRBV5-1|TRBJ2-1
CASSPPGLASNEQFF
>TRBV28|TRBJ2-7
CASSLWGEGAYEQYF
>TRBV6-6|TRBJ1-2
CASSYPRVYGYTF
>TRBV27|TRBJ1-2
CASSLLGHPNYGYTF
>TRBV18|TRBJ2-7
CASSPTPGGGGGEQYF
>TRBV11-2|TRBJ2-3
CASSSQLEDTQYF
>TRBV30|TRBJ1-1
CAWIRGGTKAFF
>TRBV7-3|TRBJ2-2
CASSLIAGDTGELFF
>TRBV15|TRBJ2-1
CATLPDSYNEQFF
>TRBV7-8|TRBJ1-5
CASSSLALLGDLPQHF
>TRBV29-1|TRBJ2-7
CSVAGSGVYEQYF
>TRBV7-2|TRBJ2-1
CASSSRLPSGVYGEQFF
>TRBV6-1|TRBJ2-1
CASSELAGGNEQFF